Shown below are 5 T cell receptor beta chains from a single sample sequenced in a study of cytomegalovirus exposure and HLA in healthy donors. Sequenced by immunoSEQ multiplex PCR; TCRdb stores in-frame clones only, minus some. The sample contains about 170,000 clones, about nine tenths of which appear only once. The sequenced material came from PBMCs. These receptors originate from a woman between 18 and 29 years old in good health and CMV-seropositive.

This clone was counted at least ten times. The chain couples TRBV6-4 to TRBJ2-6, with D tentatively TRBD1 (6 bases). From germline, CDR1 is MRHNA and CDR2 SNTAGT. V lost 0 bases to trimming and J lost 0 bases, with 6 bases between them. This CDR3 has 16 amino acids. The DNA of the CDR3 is TGTGCCAGCAGTGACTCGGACAGCTCTGGGGCCAACGTCCTGACTTTC. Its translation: CASSDSDSSGANVLTF.

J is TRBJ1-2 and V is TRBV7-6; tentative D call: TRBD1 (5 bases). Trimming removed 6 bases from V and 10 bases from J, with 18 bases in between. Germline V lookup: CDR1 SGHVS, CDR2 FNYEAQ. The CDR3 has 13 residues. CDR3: CASSFDRGSIYTF. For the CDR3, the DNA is TGTGCCAGCAGTTTCGATCGGGGGTCGATCTACACCTTC.

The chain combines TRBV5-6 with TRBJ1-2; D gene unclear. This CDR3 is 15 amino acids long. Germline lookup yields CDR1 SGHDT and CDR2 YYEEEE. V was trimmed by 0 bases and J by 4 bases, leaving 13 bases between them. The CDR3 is CASSLAIQDLYGYTF. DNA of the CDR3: TGTGCCAGCAGCTTGGCCATACAAGATCTCTATGGCTACACCTTC.

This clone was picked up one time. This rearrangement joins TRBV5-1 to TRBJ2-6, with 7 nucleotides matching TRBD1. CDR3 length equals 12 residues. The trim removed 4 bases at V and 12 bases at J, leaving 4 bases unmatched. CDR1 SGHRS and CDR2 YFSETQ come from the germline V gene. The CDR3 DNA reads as TGCGCCAGCAGCAGGGGACAGAGCGTCCTGACTTTC. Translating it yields CASSRGQSVLTF.

In nucleotides, the CDR3 is TGTGCCAGTAGTACCCGGGACAGGCTCTATGGCTACACCTTC. It translates to CASSTRDRLYGYTF. This chain connects TRBV19 to TRBJ1-2; TRBD1 aligns across 8 bases. The CDR3 totals 14 residues. CDR1 LNHDA and CDR2 SQIVND come from the germline V gene (reference sequence). V lost 4 bases, J lost 4 bases, and 5 bases stayed unmatched.